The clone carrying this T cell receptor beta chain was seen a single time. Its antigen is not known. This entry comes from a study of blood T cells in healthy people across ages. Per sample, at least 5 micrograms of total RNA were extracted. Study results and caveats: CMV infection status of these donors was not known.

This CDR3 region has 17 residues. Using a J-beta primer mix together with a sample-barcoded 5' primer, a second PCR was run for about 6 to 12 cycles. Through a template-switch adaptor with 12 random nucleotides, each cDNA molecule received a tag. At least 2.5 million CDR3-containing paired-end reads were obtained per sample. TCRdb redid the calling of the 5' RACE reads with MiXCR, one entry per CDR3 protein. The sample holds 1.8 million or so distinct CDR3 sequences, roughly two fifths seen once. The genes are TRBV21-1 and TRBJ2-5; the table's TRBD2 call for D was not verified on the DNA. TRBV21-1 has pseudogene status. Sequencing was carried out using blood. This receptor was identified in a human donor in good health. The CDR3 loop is CASSKTLAGALSGTQYF. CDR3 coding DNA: TGTGCCAGCAGCAAAACCCTAGCGGGGGCCCTCTCGGGGACCCAGTACTTC.